The 10 T cell receptor beta chains in this list originate from one sample, sequenced in a study of blood T cells in healthy people across ages. Primed by a sample-barcoded 5' primer and a J-beta primer mix, a second PCR proceeded for about 7 to 11 cycles. One entry per CDR3 protein results from TCRdb running MiXCR on the 5' RACE reads. The sample yields 1 million to 1.2 million distinct CDR3 sequences, 35% to 45% seen once. The sequencing sample was made of blood. These receptors all come from a man in his late teens or twenties in good health.

This clonotype has a handful of counts. The gene calls are TRBV7-3 and TRBJ2-3, with a tentative D call TRBD1 (5 bases). The CDR3 totals 15 residues. The germline V gene has CDR1 SGHTA and CDR2 FQGTGA. V gave up 2 bases and J gave up 5 bases, with 14 bases separating them. CDR3 nucleotide sequence: TGTGCCAGCAGCTTAGGTGGGGCCTCCAGAGATACGCAGTATTTT. It is translated as CASSLGGASRDTQYF.

The chain is built from TRBV11-2 and TRBJ2-1, with unresolved D. The V end lost 0 bases, the J end lost 0 bases, and 6 bases lay between the germline ends. This CDR3 has 15 residues. Germline CDR1 reads SGHAT; CDR2 reads FQNNGV. CDR3 coding DNA: TGTGCCAGCAGCTTAGAAAAAGGCTCCTACAATGAGCAGTTCTTC. Protein product: CASSLEKGSYNEQFF.

This clonotype was observed a handful of times. The chain has TRBV20-1 and TRBJ1-1, with a tentative D call TRBD1 (5 bases). The V end lost 6 bases, the J end lost 0 bases, and 14 bases lay between the germline ends. Germline CDR1 is DFQATT and CDR2 is SNEGSKA (reference sequence). The CDR3 has 14 residues. CDR3 in DNA: TGCAGTGCCGGGGCCGGGACGGTGAACACTGAAGCTTTCTTT. Its translation: CSAGAGTVNTEAFF.

The gene calls are TRBV6-2 or TRBV6-3 and TRBJ1-5; tentative D call: TRBD1 (5 bases). Germline V CDR1 and CDR2: MNHEY, SVGEGT. The length of the CDR3 is 15 residues. V was cut by 6 bases and J by 5 bases, with 17 bases left in between. CDR3 bases: TGTGCCAGCAGCCCTGGGACCGGGAGGGATCAGCCCCAGCATTTT. Its translation is CASSPGTGRDQPQHF.

This clonotype has only a few counts. The chain combines TRBV6-2 or TRBV6-3 with TRBJ1-2; D is uncertain. V gave up 5 bases and J gave up 5 bases, with 9 bases separating them. Germline CDR1 MNHEY, CDR2 SVGEGT. The CDR3 is 12 residues long. Here the CDR3 reads CASSREVYGYTF. CDR3 nucleotides: TGTGCCAGCAGTCGAGAAGTGTATGGCTACACCTTC.

This clonotype came up many times. The V call is TRBV6-6, the J call TRBJ2-1; D is undetermined. The V and J ends lost 5 bases and 8 bases respectively, with 7 bases between them. Per germline, CDR1 MNHNY and CDR2 SVGAGI (reference sequence). The CDR3 is 11 residues long. This CDR3 reads CASSIFDEQFF. The CDR3, as DNA: TGTGCCAGCAGTATCTTCGATGAGCAGTTCTTC.

This clonotype was counted at least ten times. The chain recombines TRBV7-9 with TRBJ1-6; D not resolved. The CDR3 extends over 12 amino acids. Germline lookup yields CDR1 SEHNR and CDR2 FQNEAQ (reference sequence). V shed 1 base and J shed 5 bases, with 0 bases lying between them. CDR3 residues: CASSLDNSPLHF. CDR3 coding DNA: TGTGCCAGCAGCTTAGATAATTCACCCCTCCACTTT.

The V and J genes are TRBV4-1 and TRBJ1-5; the D is unclear. Germline V lookup: CDR1 MGHRA, CDR2 YSYEKL. V lost 0 bases, J lost 9 bases, and 6 bases lay in between. CDR3 size: 12 residues. This CDR3 is CASSQEVGPQHF. DNA of the CDR3: TGCGCCAGCAGCCAAGAGGTAGGGCCCCAGCATTTT.

The chain links TRBV12-3 or TRBV12-4 to TRBJ1-1; D unresolved. Trimming removed 8 bases from V and 6 bases from J, with 10 bases in between. The CDR3 extends over 11 amino acids. Here the CDR3 reads CASGGIAEAFF. The CDR3 nucleotides read TGTGCCAGCGGTGGGATTGCTGAAGCTTTCTTT.

This sequence joins TRBV12-3 or TRBV12-4 and TRBJ1-5; 9 bases align to TRBD1. This CDR3 comprises 16 residues. J lost 7 bases, V lost 5 bases, and 12 bases had no gene match. The CDR3 protein is CASSTNLRDRAQPQHF. In DNA form, the CDR3 reads TGTGCCAGCAGTACAAATCTCCGGGACAGGGCCCAGCCCCAGCATTTT.